Listed below are T cell receptor beta chains from one sample, sequenced in a study of T cells after yellow fever vaccination. TCRdb recomputed calls from the 5' RACE reads with MiXCR, one row per CDR3 protein. The table includes 68,000 or so distinct CDR3 sequences, 6.5% to 9% detected once. The sample consisted of CD8+ T cells sorted from PBMCs, taken 15 days after the yellow fever booster vaccination. The source is a man aged 25 to 40 who received the YFV17D yellow fever vaccine. CDR3s include the opening cysteine and the closing phenylalanine or tryptophan. Each record gives: D gene, V gene, J gene, clone size, CDR3 DNA, CDR3 protein. D genes are given only for firm matches. Size is omitted from some rows. Given values are once, few, many or a class for expanded clones.

>.|TRBV30|TRBJ1-1|few
TGTGCCCAGAACGGCTACACTGAAGCTTTCTTT
CAQNGYTEAFF
>.|TRBV28|TRBJ2-6|many
TGTGCCAGCAGTTTATTCCACTCTGGGGCCAACGTCCTGACTTTC
CASSLFHSGANVLTF
>TRBD2|TRBV20-1|TRBJ2-1|many
TGCAGTGCTTCTGAGCGGGAGTCCTACAATGAGCAGTTCTTC
CSASERESYNEQFF
>.|TRBV20-1|TRBJ1-4|many
TGCAGTGCTTCCGACAGCGGAGCAACTAATGAAAAACTGTTTTTT
CSASDSGATNEKLFF
>TRBD2|TRBV5-1|TRBJ2-7|many
TGCGCCAGCAGCAAAAACGGACTAGCGGGAGTCCACGAGCAGTACTTC
CASSKNGLAGVHEQYF
>.|TRBV7-2|TRBJ2-1|many
TGTGCCAGCAGTCCGGGAAGGGCTGAGCAGTTCTTC
CASSPGRAEQFF
>.|TRBV30|TRBJ1-5|many
TGTGCCTGGAGTGTACTGGACAATCAGCCCCAGCATTTT
CAWSVLDNQPQHF
>.|TRBV6-2/TRBV6-3|TRBJ2-1|many
TGTGCCAGCAGTCACCGACTCGTGAGCAATGAGCAGTTCTTC
CASSHRLVSNEQFF
>.|TRBV19|TRBJ2-1|many
TGTGCCAGTAGCCCGTATACACAGGGAGGTGAGCAGTTCTTC
CASSPYTQGGEQFF
>TRBD2|TRBV12-3/TRBV12-4|TRBJ2-1|many
TGTGCCAGCAGCCCCCGAGGGGCGGGAGGGTACAATGAGCAGTTCTTC
CASSPRGAGGYNEQFF
>TRBD2|TRBV20-1|TRBJ2-3|many
TGCAGTGCTAGAGATTTATTCCAGGGACTAGCGGGAGGCTCTACTAGCACAGATACGCAGTATTTT
CSARDLFQGLAGGSTSTDTQYF
>.|TRBV14|TRBJ2-2|many
TGTGCCAGCAGCCAAGATCGGCAGGTGAACACCGGGGAGCTGTTTTTT
CASSQDRQVNTGELFF
>TRBD2|TRBV3-1|TRBJ2-5|many
TGTGCCAGCAGCCAAGAATGGCGGGAGGCTGGGGAGACCCAGTACTTC
CASSQEWREAGETQYF
>.|TRBV6-5|TRBJ2-3|many
TGTGCCAGCAGTTACGGGAGAGAGGCAGATACGCAGTATTTT
CASSYGREADTQYF
>TRBD2|TRBV27|TRBJ2-3|many
TGTGCCAGCAGTGCCCAACTAGCGGGGCCCGGGAATACGCAGTATTTT
CASSAQLAGPGNTQYF
>.|TRBV7-8|TRBJ1-1|few
TGTGCCAGCAGCCCAACTGGGACAGAAGCTTTCTTT
CASSPTGTEAFF
>.|TRBV7-2|TRBJ2-5|many
TGTGCCAGCAGCTTGTCAGGGATGGGGTACCAAGAGACCCAGTACTTC
CASSLSGMGYQETQYF
>.|TRBV7-9|TRBJ1-1|many
TGTGCCAGCAGCCGGGGGCCAGAAGCTTTCTTT
CASSRGPEAFF
>.|TRBV6-5|TRBJ2-2|many
TGTGCCAGCAGTTACGGCCCCGACGGACCCGGGGAGCTGTTTTTT
CASSYGPDGPGELFF
>TRBD2|TRBV29-1|TRBJ2-1|many
TGCAGCGTTGAAATGAATAGCGGGAGCGCGTATGAGCAGTTCTTC
CSVEMNSGSAYEQFF
>.|TRBV25-1|TRBJ1-1|many
TGTGCCAGCAGTGGACTCAGGGATGTAGGCACTGAAGCTTTCTTT
CASSGLRDVGTEAFF
>TRBD1|TRBV10-3|TRBJ2-4|many
TGTGCCATCAGTGACCCGGACAGGGAACGGACCAAAAACATTCAGTACTTC
CAISDPDRERTKNIQYF
>.|TRBV25-1|TRBJ2-7|many
TGTGCCAGCAGTGAACTCAATGCAGGTGCCTACGAGCAGTACTTC
CASSELNAGAYEQYF
>.|TRBV7-8|TRBJ1-1|many
TGTGCCAGCAGCACCTCGAGCGGGACTGAAGCTTTCTTT
CASSTSSGTEAFF
>.|TRBV7-2|TRBJ2-7|many
TGTGCCAGCAGCTTAAGGGAGGCTAGCTACGAGCAGTACTTC
CASSLREASYEQYF
>TRBD1|TRBV11-2|TRBJ2-3|many
TGTGCCAGCAGCCTTTCGCCGGGACAGGGTAGCACAGATACGCAGTATTTT
CASSLSPGQGSTDTQYF
>TRBD2|TRBV7-9|TRBJ2-5|many
TGTGCCAGCACCCCCCCTCTGGCTAGCGGGAGTTTCCAGTACTTC
CASTPPLASGSFQYF
>.|TRBV7-9|TRBJ2-3|many
TGTGCCAGCAGCTTAGTGGGGAGGACATCTAGCACAGATACGCAGTATTTT
CASSLVGRTSSTDTQYF
>TRBD2|TRBV13|TRBJ2-1|many
TGTGCCAGCAGCTTAGGCCTAGCGGGAGCGAATGAGCAGTTCTTC
CASSLGLAGANEQFF
>.|TRBV15|TRBJ1-5|many
TGTGCCACCAGCAGAGTAGGAGGGAACAGCAATCAGCCCCAGCATTTT
CATSRVGGNSNQPQHF
>.|TRBV6-2/TRBV6-3|TRBJ2-1|many
TGTGCCAGCAGTTACCCTTTTCTGGCGTCCTACAATGAGCAGTTCTTC
CASSYPFLASYNEQFF
>.|TRBV28|TRBJ2-1|many
TGTGCCAGCAGTTTAATGGGGGTCTCCTCCTACAATGAGCAGTTCTTC
CASSLMGVSSYNEQFF
>.|TRBV4-3|TRBJ2-7|many
TGCGCCAGCAGCCAAGATCTACCGGGACATACTCCTTACGAGCAGTACTTC
CASSQDLPGHTPYEQYF
>.|TRBV19|TRBJ1-1|.
TGTGCCAGTAGTGTTCAGGCAGCGGGGAACACTGAAGCTTTCTTT
CASSVQAAGNTEAFF
>TRBD2|TRBV9|TRBJ2-5|many
TGTGCCAGCAGCGTAGAGGGACTAGGAGAGACCCAGTACTTC
CASSVEGLGETQYF
>.|TRBV12-3/TRBV12-4|TRBJ2-1|many
TGTGCCAGCAGTTCATCGAATGAGCAGTTCTTC
CASSSSNEQFF
>.|TRBV5-6|TRBJ1-1|.
TGTGCCAGCAGCACCGGGCACACTGAAGCTTTCTTT
CASSTGHTEAFF
>.|TRBV7-6|TRBJ2-3|many
TGTGCCAGCAGCTTACACCCAGGGGCGAGCACAGATACGCAGTATTTT
CASSLHPGASTDTQYF
>TRBD2|TRBV7-9|TRBJ2-3|many
TGTGCCAGCAGTTCTAGCGGGGTTACGCAGTATTTT
CASSSSGVTQYF
>.|TRBV20-1|TRBJ2-1|.
TGCTGTGCTAGAGATCTCATGTCCGGGCCTATACCGTACAATGAGCAGTTCTTC
CCARDLMSGPIPYNEQFF
>.|TRBV29-1|TRBJ2-3|many
TGCAGCGTTTACGGACTTCCTTCAGATACGCAGTATTTT
CSVYGLPSDTQYF
>.|TRBV29-1|TRBJ2-3|many
TGCAGCGTTGATCTCGTAGAGCTGGACACAGATACGCAGTATTTT
CSVDLVELDTDTQYF
>.|TRBV3-1|TRBJ2-7|many
TGTGCCAGCAGCCAAGACAGTGGCCTAGCAGTGAACGAGCAGTACTTC
CASSQDSGLAVNEQYF
>TRBD1|TRBV24-1|TRBJ2-5|many
TGTGCCACCAGTAGAGCAGGGGGCGGAGAGACCCAGTACTTC
CATSRAGGGETQYF
>.|TRBV28|TRBJ2-7|many
TGTGCCAGCAGCTACCCCACAGCCTACGAGCAGTACTTC
CASSYPTAYEQYF
>TRBD2|TRBV9|TRBJ2-3|.
TGTGCCAGCAGCGGCTCAAAGTCCAGCCCTGAAGGAGGACTAGCCTATGGTGGCACAGATACGCAGTATTTT
CASSGSKSSPEGGLAYGGTDTQYF
>TRBD1|TRBV4-1|TRBJ1-5|.
TGCGCCAGCAGCCAAGAAGGCGTGGGGGACAGCCCTCGGCAGCCCCAGCATTTT
CASSQEGVGDSPRQPQHF
>.|TRBV5-5|TRBJ2-7|many
TGTGCCAGCATCCCCGGCCAGGGAGATTACGAGCAGTACTTC
CASIPGQGDYEQYF
>.|TRBV23-1|TRBJ2-2|many
TGCGCCAGCAGTCCTCACCCTGGGGAAGAGGTCCCGAACACCGGGGAGCTGTTTTTT
CASSPHPGEEVPNTGELFF
>TRBD2|TRBV30|TRBJ2-1|many
TGTGCCTGGGGACCGGGACTAGCGCCTACCTTAGGGCAGTTCTTC
CAWGPGLAPTLGQFF
>.|TRBV7-2|TRBJ2-7|few
TGTGCCAGCAGCTTTGCCGGGACGGCCTACGAGCAGTACTTC
CASSFAGTAYEQYF
>.|TRBV25-1|TRBJ2-3|many
TGTGCCAGCAGTGACCTAAGCCTCACAGATACGCAGTATTTT
CASSDLSLTDTQYF
>TRBD1|TRBV15|TRBJ2-5|many
TGTGCCACCAGCGGGGACAGGGGGATCGAGACCCAGTACTTC
CATSGDRGIETQYF
>.|TRBV5-4|TRBJ2-1|few
TGTGCCAGCAGCTCTACTCCCAATGAGCAGTTCTTC
CASSSTPNEQFF
>TRBD1|TRBV7-8|TRBJ2-1|.
TGTGCCAGCAGCACGGGACAGGGGGTGGATGAGCAGTTCTTC
CASSTGQGVDEQFF
>.|TRBV6-2/TRBV6-3|TRBJ2-1|many
TGTGCCAGCAGTTACCAAGACATCGCCGACTACAATGAGCAGTTCTTC
CASSYQDIADYNEQFF
>.|TRBV4-3|TRBJ2-2|many
TGCGCCAGCAGCCACGGACAGACCTACACCGGGGAGCTGTTTTTT
CASSHGQTYTGELFF
>TRBD1|TRBV5-1|TRBJ1-4|few
TGCGCCCAAAACAGGAAGCAGGGGGCCCGGGAGAAACTGTTTTTT
CAQNRKQGAREKLFF
>.|TRBV30|TRBJ2-5|many
TGTGCCTCAAGGGGTGAAGAAGGGTGGCGGGCGGAGACCCAGTACTTC
CASRGEEGWRAETQYF